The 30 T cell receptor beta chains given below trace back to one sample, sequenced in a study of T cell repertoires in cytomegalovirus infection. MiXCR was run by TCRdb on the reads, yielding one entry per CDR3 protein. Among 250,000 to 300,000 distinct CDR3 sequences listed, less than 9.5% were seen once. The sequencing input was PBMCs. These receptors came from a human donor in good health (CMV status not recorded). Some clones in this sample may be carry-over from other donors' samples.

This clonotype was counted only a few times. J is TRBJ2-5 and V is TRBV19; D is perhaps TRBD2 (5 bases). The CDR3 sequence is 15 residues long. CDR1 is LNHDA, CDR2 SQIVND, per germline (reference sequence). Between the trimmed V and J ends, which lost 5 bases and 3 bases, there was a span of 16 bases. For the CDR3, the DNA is TGTGCCAGTAGTCCGGGGTCACTTCGTAAAGAGACCCAGTACTTC. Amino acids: CASSPGSLRKETQYF.

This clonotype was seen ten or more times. The CDR3 DNA follows: TGTGCCAGCAGCCCACGTACGGGAGTCCGCGAGACCCAGTACTTC. This sequence encodes CASSPRTGVRETQYF. The chain carries TRBV11-2 and TRBJ2-5; tentatively, D is TRBD2 (6 bases). The CDR3 spans 15 residues. CDR1 and CDR2 (germline): SGHAT, FQNNGV. Trimming removed 5 bases at V and 5 bases at J, with 18 bases between.

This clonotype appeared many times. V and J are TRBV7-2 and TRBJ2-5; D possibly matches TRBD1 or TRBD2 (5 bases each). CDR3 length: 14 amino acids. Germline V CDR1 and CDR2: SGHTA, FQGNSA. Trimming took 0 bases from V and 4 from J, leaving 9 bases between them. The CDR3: CASSLAGRGETQYF. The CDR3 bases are TGTGCCAGCAGCTTAGCGGGACGGGGAGAGACCCAGTACTTC.

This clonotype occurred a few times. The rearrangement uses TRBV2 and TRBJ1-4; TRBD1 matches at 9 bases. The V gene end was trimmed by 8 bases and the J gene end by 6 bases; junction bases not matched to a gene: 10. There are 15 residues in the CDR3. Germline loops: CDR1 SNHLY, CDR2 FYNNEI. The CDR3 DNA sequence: TGTGCCAGCGGGAAAGGGGACAGGGCCGATGAAAAACTGTTTTTT. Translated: CASGKGDRADEKLFF.

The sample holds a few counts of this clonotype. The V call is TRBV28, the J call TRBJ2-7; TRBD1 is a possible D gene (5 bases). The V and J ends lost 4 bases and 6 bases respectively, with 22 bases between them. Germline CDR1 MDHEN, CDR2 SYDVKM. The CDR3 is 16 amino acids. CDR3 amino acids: CASSSGWGRSSSEQYF. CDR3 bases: TGTGCCAGCAGTTCGGGTTGGGGCAGGAGTAGTTCCGAGCAGTACTTC.

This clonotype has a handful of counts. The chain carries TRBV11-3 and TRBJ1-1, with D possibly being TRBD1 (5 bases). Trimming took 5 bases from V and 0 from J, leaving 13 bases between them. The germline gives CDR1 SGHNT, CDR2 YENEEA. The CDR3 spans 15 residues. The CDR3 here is CASSQDSRLNTEAFF. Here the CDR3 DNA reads TGTGCCAGCAGCCAAGACAGCCGGCTGAACACTGAAGCTTTCTTT. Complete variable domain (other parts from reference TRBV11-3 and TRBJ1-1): EAGVVQSPRYKIIEKKQPVAFWCNPISGHNTLYWYLQNLGQGPELLIRYENEEAVDDSQLPKDRFSAERLKGVDSTLKIQPAELGDSAVYLCASSQDSRLNTEAFFGQGTRLTVV.

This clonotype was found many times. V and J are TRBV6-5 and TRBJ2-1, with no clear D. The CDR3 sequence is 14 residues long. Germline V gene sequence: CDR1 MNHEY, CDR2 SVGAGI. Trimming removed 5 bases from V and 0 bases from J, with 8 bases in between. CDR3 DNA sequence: TGTGCCAGCAGTACACAGAGCTCCTACAATGAGCAGTTCTTC. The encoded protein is CASSTQSSYNEQFF.

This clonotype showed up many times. CDR3 loop: CASSINRVGQPQHF. The DNA for the CDR3 is TGTGCCAGTAGTATAAACAGGGTGGGTCAGCCCCAGCATTTT. The chain joins TRBV19 to TRBJ1-5, with D maybe TRBD1 (6 bases). This CDR3 spans 14 amino acids. V dropped 2 bases and J dropped 6 bases, with 11 bases sitting between them. CDR1 and CDR2 from the germline V gene are LNHDA and SQIVND (reference sequence).

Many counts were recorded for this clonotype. DNA of the CDR3: TGTGCCAGCAGTTTGACGGGACAGTTTACAGATACGCAGTATTTT. This gives the protein CASSLTGQFTDTQYF. The genes are TRBV12-3 or TRBV12-4 and TRBJ2-3; TRBD1 matches 7 bases. This CDR3 has 15 residues. V lost 3 bases, J lost 3 bases, and 6 bases stayed unmatched.

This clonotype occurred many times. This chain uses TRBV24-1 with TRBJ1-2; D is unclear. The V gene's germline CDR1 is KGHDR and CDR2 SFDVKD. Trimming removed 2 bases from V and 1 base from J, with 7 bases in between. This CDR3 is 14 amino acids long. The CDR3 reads CATSDSGFNYGYTF. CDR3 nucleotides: TGTGCCACCAGTGATTCGGGATTTAACTATGGCTACACCTTC.

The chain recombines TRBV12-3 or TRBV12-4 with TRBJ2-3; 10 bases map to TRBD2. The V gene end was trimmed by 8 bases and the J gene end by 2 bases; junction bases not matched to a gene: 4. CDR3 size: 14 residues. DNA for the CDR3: TGTGCCAGCTGGACTAGCGGAAACACAGATACGCAGTATTTT. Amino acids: CASWTSGNTDTQYF.

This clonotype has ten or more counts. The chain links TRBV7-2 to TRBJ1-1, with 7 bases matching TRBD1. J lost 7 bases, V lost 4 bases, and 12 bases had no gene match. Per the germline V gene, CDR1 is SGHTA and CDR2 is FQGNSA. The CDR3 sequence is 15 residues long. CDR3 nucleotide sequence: TGTGCCAGCAGCTCAATCCCCCGGGGACAGCTTGAAGCTTTCTTT. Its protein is CASSSIPRGQLEAFF.

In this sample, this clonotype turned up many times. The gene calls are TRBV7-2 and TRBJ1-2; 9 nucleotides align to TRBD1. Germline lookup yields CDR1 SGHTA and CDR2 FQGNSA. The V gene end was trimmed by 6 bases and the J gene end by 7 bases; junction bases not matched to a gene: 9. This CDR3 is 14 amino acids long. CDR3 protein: CASRAGQGNGGYTF. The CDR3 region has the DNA TGTGCCAGCAGGGCAGGACAGGGGAATGGTGGCTACACCTTC.

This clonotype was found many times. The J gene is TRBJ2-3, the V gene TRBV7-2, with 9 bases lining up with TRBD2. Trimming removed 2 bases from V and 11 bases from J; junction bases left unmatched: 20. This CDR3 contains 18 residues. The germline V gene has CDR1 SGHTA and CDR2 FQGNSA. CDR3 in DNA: TGTGCCAGCAGCTTATTTAGTCCTAGCGGGGCCCAAGCACGGGTGCAGTATTTT. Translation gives CASSLFSPSGAQARVQYF. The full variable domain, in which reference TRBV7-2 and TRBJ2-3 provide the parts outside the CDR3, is GAGVSQSPSNKVTEKGKDVELRCDPISGHTALYWYRQSLGQGLEFLIYFQGNSAPDKSGLPSDRFSAERTGGSVSTLTIQRTQQEDSAVYLCASSLFSPSGAQARVQYFGPGTRLTVL.

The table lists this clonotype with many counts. The CDR3 DNA reads TGTGCCAGCAGCTTATGGCCCCCTATGTCCGGGACTAGCGGGAGGGCCTACACCGGGGAGCTGTTTTTT. Translated, it gives CASSLWPPMSGTSGRAYTGELFF. The rearrangement links TRBV7-2 to TRBJ2-2, with 16 bases that match TRBD2. Germline V gene data show CDR1 as SGHTA and CDR2 as FQGNSA. V dropped 2 bases and J dropped 3; count of bases not matched to a gene: 18. The CDR3 totals 23 residues.

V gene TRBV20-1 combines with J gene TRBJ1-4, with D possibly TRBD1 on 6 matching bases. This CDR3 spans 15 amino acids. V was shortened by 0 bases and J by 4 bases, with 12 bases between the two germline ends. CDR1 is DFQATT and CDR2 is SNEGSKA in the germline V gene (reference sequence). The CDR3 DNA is TGCAGTGCTAGAGATCAGGGCAGGGGTAATGAAAAACTGTTTTTT. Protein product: CSARDQGRGNEKLFF.

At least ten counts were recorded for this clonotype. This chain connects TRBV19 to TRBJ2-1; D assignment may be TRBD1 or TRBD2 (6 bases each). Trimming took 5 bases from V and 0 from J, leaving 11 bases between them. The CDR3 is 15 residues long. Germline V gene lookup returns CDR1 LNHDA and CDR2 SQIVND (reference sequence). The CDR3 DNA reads TGTGCCAGTAGTGGGGGGCCCAGCTCCTACAATGAGCAGTTCTTC. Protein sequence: CASSGGPSSYNEQFF.

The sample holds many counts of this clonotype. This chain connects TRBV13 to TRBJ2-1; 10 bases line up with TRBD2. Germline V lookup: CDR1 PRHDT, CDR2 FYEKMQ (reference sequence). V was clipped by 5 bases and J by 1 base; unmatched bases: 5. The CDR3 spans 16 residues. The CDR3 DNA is TGTGCCAGCAGCGACCCGGGACTAGCGTCCTACAATGAGCAGTTCTTC. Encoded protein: CASSDPGLASYNEQFF.

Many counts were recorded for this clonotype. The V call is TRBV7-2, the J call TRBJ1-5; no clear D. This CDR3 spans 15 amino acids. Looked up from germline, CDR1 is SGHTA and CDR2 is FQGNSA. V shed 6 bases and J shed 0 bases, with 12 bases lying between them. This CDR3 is CASSPHANSNQPQHF. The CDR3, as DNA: TGTGCCAGCAGTCCCCATGCGAATAGCAATCAGCCCCAGCATTTT.

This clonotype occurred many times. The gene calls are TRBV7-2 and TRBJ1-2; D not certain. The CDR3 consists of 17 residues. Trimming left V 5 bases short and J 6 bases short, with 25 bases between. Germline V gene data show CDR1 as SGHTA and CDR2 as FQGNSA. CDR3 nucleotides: TGTGCCAGCAGCCCAGGCGGAATAAGAGATATCTGGAATGGCTACACCTTC. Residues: CASSPGGIRDIWNGYTF.

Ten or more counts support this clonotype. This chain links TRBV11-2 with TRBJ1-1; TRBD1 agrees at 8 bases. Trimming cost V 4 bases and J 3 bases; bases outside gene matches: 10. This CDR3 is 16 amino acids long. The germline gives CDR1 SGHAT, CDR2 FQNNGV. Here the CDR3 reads CASSYTGQGSYTEAFF. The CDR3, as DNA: TGTGCCAGCAGCTATACAGGACAGGGTAGCTACACTGAAGCTTTCTTT.

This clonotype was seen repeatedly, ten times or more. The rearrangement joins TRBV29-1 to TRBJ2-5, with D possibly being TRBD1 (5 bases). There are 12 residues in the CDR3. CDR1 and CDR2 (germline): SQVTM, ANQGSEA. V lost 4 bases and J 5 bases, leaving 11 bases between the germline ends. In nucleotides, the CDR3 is TGCAGCGTTGCCCCAGGGCGGGAGACCCAGTACTTC. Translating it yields CSVAPGRETQYF.

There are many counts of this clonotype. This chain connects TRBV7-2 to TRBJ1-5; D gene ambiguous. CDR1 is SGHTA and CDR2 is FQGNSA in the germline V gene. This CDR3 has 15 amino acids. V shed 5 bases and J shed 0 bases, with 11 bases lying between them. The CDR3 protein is CASSLTQGSNQPQHF. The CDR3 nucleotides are TGTGCCAGCAGCCTAACCCAAGGTAGCAATCAGCCCCAGCATTTT.

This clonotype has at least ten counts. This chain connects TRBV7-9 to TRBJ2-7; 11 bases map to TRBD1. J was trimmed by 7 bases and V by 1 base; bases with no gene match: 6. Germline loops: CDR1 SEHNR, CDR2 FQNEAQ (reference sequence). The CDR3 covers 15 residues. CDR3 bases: TGTGCCAGCAGCTTAGGGGCCGGGACAGGGGGTGAGCAGTACTTC. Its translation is CASSLGAGTGGEQYF. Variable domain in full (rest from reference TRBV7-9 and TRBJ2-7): DTGVSQNPRHKITKRGQNVTFRCDPISEHNRLYWYRQTLGQGPEFLTYFQNEAQLEKSRLLSDRFSAERPKGSFSTLEIQRTEQGDSAMYLCASSLGAGTGGEQYFGPGTRLTVT.

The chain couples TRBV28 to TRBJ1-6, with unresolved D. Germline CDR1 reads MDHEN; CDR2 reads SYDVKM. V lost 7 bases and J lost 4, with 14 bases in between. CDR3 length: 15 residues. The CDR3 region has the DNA TGTGCCAGCACGGGAGACGGGAGATATAATTCACCCCTCCACTTT. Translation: CASTGDGRYNSPLHF.

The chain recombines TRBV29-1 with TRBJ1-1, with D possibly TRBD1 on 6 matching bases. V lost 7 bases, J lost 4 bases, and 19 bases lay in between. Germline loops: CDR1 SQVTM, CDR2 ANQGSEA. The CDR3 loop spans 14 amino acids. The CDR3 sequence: CSALTGGSGTEAFF. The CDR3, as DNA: TGCAGCGCTCTGACGGGGGGCAGTGGCACTGAAGCTTTCTTT.

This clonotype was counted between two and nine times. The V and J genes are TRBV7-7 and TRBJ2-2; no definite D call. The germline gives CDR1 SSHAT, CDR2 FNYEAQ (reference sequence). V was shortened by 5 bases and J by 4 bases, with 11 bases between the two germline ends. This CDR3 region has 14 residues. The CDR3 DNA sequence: TGTGCCAGCAGCCCGACTCTGAGCACCGGGGAGCTGTTTTTT. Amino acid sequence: CASSPTLSTGELFF.

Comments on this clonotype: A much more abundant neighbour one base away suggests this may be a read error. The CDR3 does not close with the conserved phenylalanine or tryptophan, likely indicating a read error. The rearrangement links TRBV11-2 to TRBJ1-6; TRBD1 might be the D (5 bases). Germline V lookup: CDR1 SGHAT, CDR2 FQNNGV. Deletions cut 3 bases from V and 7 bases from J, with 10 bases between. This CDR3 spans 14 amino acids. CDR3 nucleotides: TGTGCCAGCAGCTTCCTGGCAGGGAATTCACCCCTCCACCTT. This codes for CASSFLAGNSPLHL.

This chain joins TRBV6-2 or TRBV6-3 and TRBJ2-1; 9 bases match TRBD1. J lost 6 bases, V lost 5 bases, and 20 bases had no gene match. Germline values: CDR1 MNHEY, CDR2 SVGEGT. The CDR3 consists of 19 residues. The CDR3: CASSKPLTGTGNLVNEQFF. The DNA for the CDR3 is TGTGCCAGCAGTAAACCCCTCACCGGGACAGGGAATCTTGTCAATGAGCAGTTCTTC.

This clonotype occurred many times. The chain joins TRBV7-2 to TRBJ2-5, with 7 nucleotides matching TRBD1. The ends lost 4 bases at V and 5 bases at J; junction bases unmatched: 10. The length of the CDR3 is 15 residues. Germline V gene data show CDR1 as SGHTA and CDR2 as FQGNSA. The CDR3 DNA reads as TGTGCCAGCAGCTCCGTGAGGACAGGACGGGAGACCCAGTACTTC. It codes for CASSSVRTGRETQYF.